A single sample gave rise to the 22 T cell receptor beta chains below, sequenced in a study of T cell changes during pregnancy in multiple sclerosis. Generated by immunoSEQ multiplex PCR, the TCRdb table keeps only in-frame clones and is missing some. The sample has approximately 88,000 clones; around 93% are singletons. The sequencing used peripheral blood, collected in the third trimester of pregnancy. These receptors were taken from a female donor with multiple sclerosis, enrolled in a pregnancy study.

The CDR3: CAWTAYTDTQYF. The CDR3 DNA sequence: TGTGCCTGGACAGCGTACACAGATACGCAGTATTTT. The V gene is TRBV30, the J gene TRBJ2-3, with D unresolved. The CDR3 runs to 12 residues. Trimming stripped 4 bases from V and 2 bases from J, with 7 bases between. Germline CDR1 is GTSNPN and CDR2 is SVGIG (reference sequence).

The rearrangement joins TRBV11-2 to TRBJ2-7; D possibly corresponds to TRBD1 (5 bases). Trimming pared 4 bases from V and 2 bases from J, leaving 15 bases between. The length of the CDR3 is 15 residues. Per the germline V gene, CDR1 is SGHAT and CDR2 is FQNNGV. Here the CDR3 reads CASSSFPTVAYEQYF. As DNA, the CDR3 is TGTGCCAGCAGCTCCTTCCCGACAGTGGCCTACGAGCAGTACTTC.

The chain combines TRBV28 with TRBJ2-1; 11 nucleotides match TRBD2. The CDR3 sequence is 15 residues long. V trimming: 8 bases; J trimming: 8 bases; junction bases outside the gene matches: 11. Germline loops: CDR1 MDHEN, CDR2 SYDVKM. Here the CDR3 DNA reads TGTGCCAGCGGGAATAGCGGGAGGGCCGTCGATGAGCAGTTCTTC. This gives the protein CASGNSGRAVDEQFF.

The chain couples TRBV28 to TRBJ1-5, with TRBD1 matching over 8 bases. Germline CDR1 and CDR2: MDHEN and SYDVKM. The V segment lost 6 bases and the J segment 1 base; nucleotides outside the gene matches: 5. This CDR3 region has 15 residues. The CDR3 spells CASRNQGASNQPQHF. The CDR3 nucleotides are TGTGCCAGCAGGAATCAGGGGGCGAGCAATCAGCCCCAGCATTTT.

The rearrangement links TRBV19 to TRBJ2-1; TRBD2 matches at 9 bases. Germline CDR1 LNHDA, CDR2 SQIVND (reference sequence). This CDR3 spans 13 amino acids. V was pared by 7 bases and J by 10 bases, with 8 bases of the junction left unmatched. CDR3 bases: TGTGCCAGTATTGGGCGGGAGGGAGGAGAGCAGTTCTTC. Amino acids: CASIGREGGEQFF.

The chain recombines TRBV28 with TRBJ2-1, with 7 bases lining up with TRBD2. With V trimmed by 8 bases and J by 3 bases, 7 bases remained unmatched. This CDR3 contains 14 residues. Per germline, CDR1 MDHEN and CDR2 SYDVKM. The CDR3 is CASWRAGNYNEQFF. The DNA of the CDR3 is TGTGCCAGCTGGAGAGCGGGAAACTACAATGAGCAGTTCTTC. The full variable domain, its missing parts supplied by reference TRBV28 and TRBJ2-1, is DVKVTQSSRYLVKRTGEKVFLECVQDMDHENMFWYRQDPGLGLRLIYFSYDVKMKEKGDIPEGYSVSREKKERFSLILESASTNQTSMYLCASWRAGNYNEQFFGPGTRLTVL.

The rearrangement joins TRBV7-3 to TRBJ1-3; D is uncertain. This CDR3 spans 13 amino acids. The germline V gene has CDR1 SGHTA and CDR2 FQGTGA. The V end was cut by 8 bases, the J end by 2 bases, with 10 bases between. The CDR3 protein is CASSTGAGNTIYF. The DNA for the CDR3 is TGTGCCAGCTCGACTGGTGCTGGAAACACCATATATTTT.

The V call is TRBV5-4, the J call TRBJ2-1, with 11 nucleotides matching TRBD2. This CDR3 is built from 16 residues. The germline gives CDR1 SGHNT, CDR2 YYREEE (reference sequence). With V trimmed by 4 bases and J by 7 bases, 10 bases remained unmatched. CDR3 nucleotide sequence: TGTGCCAGCAGCCTACCGCCGGGGACTAGCGGTAATGAGCAGTTCTTC. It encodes CASSLPPGTSGNEQFF.

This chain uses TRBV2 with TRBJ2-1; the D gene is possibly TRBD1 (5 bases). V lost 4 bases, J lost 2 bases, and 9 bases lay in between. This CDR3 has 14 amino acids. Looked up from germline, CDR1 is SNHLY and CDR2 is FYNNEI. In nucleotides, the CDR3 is TGTGCCAGCAGTGGGGGCAGGGCCTACAATGAGCAGTTCTTC. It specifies CASSGGRAYNEQFF.

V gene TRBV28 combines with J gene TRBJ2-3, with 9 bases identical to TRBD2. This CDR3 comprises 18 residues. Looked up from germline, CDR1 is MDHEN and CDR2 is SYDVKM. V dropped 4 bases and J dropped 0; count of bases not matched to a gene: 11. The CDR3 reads CASSSPRGRGKSTDTQYF. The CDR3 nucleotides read TGTGCCAGCAGTTCCCCACGCGGGAGGGGAAAGAGCACAGATACGCAGTATTTT.

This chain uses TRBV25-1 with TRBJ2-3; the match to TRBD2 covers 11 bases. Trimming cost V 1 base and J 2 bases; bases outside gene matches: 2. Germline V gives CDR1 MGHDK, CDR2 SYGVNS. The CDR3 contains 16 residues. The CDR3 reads CASSEWGLADTDTQYF. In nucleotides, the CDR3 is TGTGCCAGCAGTGAATGGGGACTAGCGGACACAGATACGCAGTATTTT. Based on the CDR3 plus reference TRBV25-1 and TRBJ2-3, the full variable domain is EADIYQTPRYLVIGTGKKITLECSQTMGHDKMYWYQQDPGMELHLIHYSYGVNSTEKGDLSSESTVSRIRTEHFPLTLESARPSHTSQYLCASSEWGLADTDTQYFGPGTRLTVL.

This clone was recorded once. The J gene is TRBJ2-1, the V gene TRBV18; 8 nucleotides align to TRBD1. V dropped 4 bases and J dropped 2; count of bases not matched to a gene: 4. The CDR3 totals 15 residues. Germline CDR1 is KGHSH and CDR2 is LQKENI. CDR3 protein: CASSRDRGPYNEQFF. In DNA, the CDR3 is TGTGCCAGCTCACGAGACAGGGGCCCCTACAATGAGCAGTTCTTC.

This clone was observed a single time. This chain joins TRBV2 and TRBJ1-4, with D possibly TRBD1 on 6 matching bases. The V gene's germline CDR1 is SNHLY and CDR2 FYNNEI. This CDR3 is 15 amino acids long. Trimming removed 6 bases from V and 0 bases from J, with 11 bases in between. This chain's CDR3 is CASRGYRATNEKLFF. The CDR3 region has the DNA TGTGCCAGCAGAGGATACAGGGCAACTAATGAAAAACTGTTTTTT.

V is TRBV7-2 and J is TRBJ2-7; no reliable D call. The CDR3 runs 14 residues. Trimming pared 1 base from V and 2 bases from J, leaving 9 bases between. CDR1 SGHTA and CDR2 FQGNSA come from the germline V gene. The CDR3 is CASSLGGPPYEQYF. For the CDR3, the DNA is TGTGCCAGCAGCTTAGGTGGCCCACCCTACGAGCAGTACTTC.

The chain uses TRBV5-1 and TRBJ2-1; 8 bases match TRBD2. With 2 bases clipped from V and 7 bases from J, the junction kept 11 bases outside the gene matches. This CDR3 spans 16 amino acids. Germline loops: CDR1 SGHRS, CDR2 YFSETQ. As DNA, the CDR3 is TGCGCCAGCAGCTTACGAGCGGGAGAGGGGCGTAATGAGCAGTTCTTC. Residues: CASSLRAGEGRNEQFF.

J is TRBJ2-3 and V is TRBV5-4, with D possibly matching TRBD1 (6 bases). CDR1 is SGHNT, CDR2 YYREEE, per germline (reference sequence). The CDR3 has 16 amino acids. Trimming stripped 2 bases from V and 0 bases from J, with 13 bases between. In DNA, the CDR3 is TGTGCCAGCAGCTTCAGGGGAAGACTTAGCACAGATACGCAGTATTTT. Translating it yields CASSFRGRLSTDTQYF.

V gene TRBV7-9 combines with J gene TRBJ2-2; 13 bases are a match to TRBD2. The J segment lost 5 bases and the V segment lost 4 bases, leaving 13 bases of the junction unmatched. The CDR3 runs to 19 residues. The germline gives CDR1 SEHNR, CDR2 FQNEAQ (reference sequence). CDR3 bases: TGTGCCAGCAGCTCACGCAGGACTAGCGGGAGCCGGCGGACCGGGGAGCTGTTTTTT. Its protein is CASSSRRTSGSRRTGELFF. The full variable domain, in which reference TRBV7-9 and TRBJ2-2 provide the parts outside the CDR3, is DTGVSQNPRHKITKRGQNVTFRCDPISEHNRLYWYRQTLGQGPEFLTYFQNEAQLEKSRLLSDRFSAERPKGSFSTLEIQRTEQGDSAMYLCASSSRRTSGSRRTGELFFGEGSRLTVL.

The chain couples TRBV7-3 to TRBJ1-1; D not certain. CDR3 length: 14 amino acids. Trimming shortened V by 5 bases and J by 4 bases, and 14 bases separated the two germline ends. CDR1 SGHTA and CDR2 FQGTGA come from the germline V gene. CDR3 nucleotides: TGTGCCAGCAGCCAGACGGGATTAGGCACTGAAGCTTTCTTT. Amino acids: CASSQTGLGTEAFF. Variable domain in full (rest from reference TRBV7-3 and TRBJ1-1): GAGVSQTPSNKVTEKGKYVELRCDPISGHTALYWYRQSLGQGPEFLIYFQGTGAADDSGLPNDRFFAVRPEGSVSTLKIQRTERGDSAVYLCASSQTGLGTEAFFGQGTRLTVV.

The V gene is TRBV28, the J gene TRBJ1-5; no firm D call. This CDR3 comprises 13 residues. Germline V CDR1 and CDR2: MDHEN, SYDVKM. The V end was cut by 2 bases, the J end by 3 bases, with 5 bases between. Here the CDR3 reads CASSLLLNQPQHF. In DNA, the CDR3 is TGTGCCAGCAGTTTACTACTCAATCAGCCCCAGCATTTT.

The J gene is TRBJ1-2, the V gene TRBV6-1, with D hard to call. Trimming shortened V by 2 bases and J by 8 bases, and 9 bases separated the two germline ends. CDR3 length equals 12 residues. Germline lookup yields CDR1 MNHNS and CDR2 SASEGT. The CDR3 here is CASSETVAGYTF. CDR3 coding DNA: TGTGCCAGCAGTGAAACAGTCGCGGGCTACACCTTC.

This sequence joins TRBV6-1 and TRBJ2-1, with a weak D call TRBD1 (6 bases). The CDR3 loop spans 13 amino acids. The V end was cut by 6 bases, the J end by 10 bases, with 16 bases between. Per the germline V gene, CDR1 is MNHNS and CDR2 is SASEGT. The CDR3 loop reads CASRPLTTGEQFF. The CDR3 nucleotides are TGTGCCAGCAGACCCTTGACCACAGGGGAGCAGTTCTTC.

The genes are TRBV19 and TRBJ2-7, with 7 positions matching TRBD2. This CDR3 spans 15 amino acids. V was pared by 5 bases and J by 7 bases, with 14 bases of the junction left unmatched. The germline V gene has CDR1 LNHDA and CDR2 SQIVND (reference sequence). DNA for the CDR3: TGTGCCAGTAGTCGAACCGGGACTATACGAGTTGAGCAGTACTTC. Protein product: CASSRTGTIRVEQYF.